A single sample is the source of the 24 T cell receptor beta chains below, sequenced in a study of CD8+ T cells in alopecia areata. Extraction of RNA preceded its reverse transcription into cDNA, which served as the sequencing template. Produced via immunoSEQ multiplex PCR; TCRdb's table is partial and in-frame only. The table records approximately 150,000 clones, 55% to 65% of them present only once. The material sequenced was CD4+ T cells sorted from blood. Receptor source: a human donor in good health.

The chain employs TRBV28 and TRBJ1-3; D gene ambiguous. The CDR3 is made up of 11 amino acids. Germline CDR1 MDHEN, CDR2 SYDVKM. Trimming took 8 bases from V and 4 from J, leaving 6 bases between them. For the CDR3, the DNA is TGTGCCAGCGGACGGGGAAACACCATATATTTT. Encoded protein: CASGRGNTIYF.

V usage is TRBV25-1 and J usage is TRBJ2-6, with 8 bases matching TRBD1. The CDR3 totals 18 residues. Germline V gene data show CDR1 as MGHDK and CDR2 as SYGVNS. V gave up 0 bases and J gave up 8 bases; unmatched junction bases: 12. Written as DNA, the CDR3 is TGTGCCAGCAGTGAATATAGGGGGACAGGATCGAAGACCAACGTCCTGACTTTC. Translation: CASSEYRGTGSKTNVLTF. The complete variable domain, with remaining parts taken from reference TRBV25-1 and TRBJ2-6, reads EADIYQTPRYLVIGTGKKITLECSQTMGHDKMYWYQQDPGMELHLIHYSYGVNSTEKGDLSSESTVSRIRTEHFPLTLESARPSHTSQYLCASSEYRGTGSKTNVLTFGAGSRLTVL.

The chain recombines TRBV28 with TRBJ2-6; 7 positions agree with TRBD1. The CDR3 contains 16 residues. Germline V CDR1 and CDR2: MDHEN, SYDVKM. Trimming removed 4 bases from V and 0 bases from J; junction bases left unmatched: 3. CDR3 DNA sequence: TGTGCCAGCAGTTCCACAGGGGACTCTGGGGCCAACGTCCTGACTTTC. The encoded protein is CASSSTGDSGANVLTF.

At least ten counts were recorded for this clone. The chain carries TRBV5-5 and TRBJ2-1; D possibly uses TRBD1 or TRBD2 (6 bases each). The V end was cut by 4 bases, the J end by 0 bases, with 23 bases between. Germline CDR1 SGHKS, CDR2 YYEKEE (reference sequence). CDR3 length equals 19 residues. The CDR3 here is CASSSGQKRVGSSYNEQFF. In DNA form, the CDR3 reads TGTGCCAGCAGCAGCGGACAGAAAAGGGTCGGGAGCTCCTACAATGAGCAGTTCTTC.

This clone showed up just once. The V gene is TRBV6-6, the J gene TRBJ2-5; 10 bases map to TRBD2. This CDR3 comprises 16 residues. Germline lookup yields CDR1 MNHNY and CDR2 SVGAGI (reference sequence). The V gene end was trimmed by 5 bases and the J gene end by 1 base; junction bases not matched to a gene: 7. As DNA, the CDR3 is TGTGCCAGCAGTGTGTCTAGCGGGAGACCCCAAGAGACCCAGTACTTC. Encoded protein: CASSVSSGRPQETQYF.

V and J are TRBV5-6 and TRBJ2-5, with D tentatively TRBD2 (6 bases). Trimming shortened V by 5 bases and J by 5 bases, and 16 bases separated the two germline ends. The CDR3 covers 14 residues. Germline CDR1 and CDR2: SGHDT and YYEEEE. CDR3 nucleotide sequence: TGTGCCAGCAGGGCCCACGGACGGGGGGAGACCCAGTACTTC. Translated, it gives CASRAHGRGETQYF. Filled out from reference TRBV5-6 and TRBJ2-5, the complete variable domain reads DAGVTQSPTHLIKTRGQQVTLRCSPKSGHDTVSWYQQALGQGPQFIFQYYEEEERQRGNFPDRFSGHQFPNYSSELNVNALLLGDSALYLCASRAHGRGETQYFGPGTRLLVL.

The chain couples TRBV25-1 to TRBJ2-4; a weak D match, TRBD1 (6 bases). V lost 6 bases and J lost 9, with 9 bases in between. Germline assignment: CDR1 MGHDK and CDR2 SYGVNS. The CDR3 is 11 amino acids. The CDR3 coding sequence is TGTGCCAGCAGAGGGGGACCCATTCAGTACTTC. It codes for CASRGGPIQYF.

V is TRBV29-1 and J is TRBJ2-5; possibly TRBD2 for D (5 bases). V was shortened by 1 base and J by 1 base, with 7 bases between the two germline ends. Per the germline V gene, CDR1 is SQVTM and CDR2 is ANQGSEA. This CDR3 contains 13 residues. The CDR3 here is CSVEGRLQETQYF. The DNA of the CDR3 is TGCAGCGTTGAAGGGAGGCTCCAAGAGACCCAGTACTTC. Together with reference TRBV29-1 and TRBJ2-5, the CDR3 gives the full variable domain: SAVISQKPSRDICQRGTSLTIQCQVDSQVTMMFWYRQQPGQSLTLIATANQGSEATYESGFVIDKFPISRPNLTFSTLTVSNMSPEDSSIYLCSVEGRLQETQYFGPGTRLLVL.

This rearrangement joins TRBV5-1 to TRBJ2-7, with 12 positions matching TRBD1. Germline CDR1 is SGHRS and CDR2 is YFSETQ. The CDR3 sequence is 15 residues long. V dropped 4 bases and J dropped 2; count of bases not matched to a gene: 4. In nucleotides, the CDR3 is TGCGCCAGCAGCATCGGGACAGGGGGCACCTACGAGCAGTACTTC. Amino acids: CASSIGTGGTYEQYF.

The V call is TRBV19, the J call TRBJ2-7; 8 nucleotides agree with TRBD1. The CDR3 totals 13 residues. Germline V lookup: CDR1 LNHDA, CDR2 SQIVND (reference sequence). Losses at the gene ends were 5 bases for V and 4 bases for J; bases not matched to a gene: 4. CDR3 DNA: TGTGCCAGTAGTTCACAGGGGGAATACGAGCAGTACTTC. Translated, it gives CASSSQGEYEQYF.

This chain joins TRBV20-1 and TRBJ2-3; D remains ambiguous. The V and J ends lost 6 bases and 2 bases respectively, with 6 bases between them. Germline-derived CDR1 and CDR2 are DFQATT and SNEGSKA (reference sequence). The CDR3 consists of 11 residues. CDR3 sequence reads: CSADTTDTQYF. CDR3 coding DNA: TGCAGTGCAGATACCACAGATACGCAGTATTTT.

The chain is built from TRBV5-1 and TRBJ2-7; D could derive from TRBD1 or TRBD2 (5 bases each). CDR1 and CDR2 (germline): SGHRS, YFSETQ. V was clipped by 2 bases and J by 6 bases, with 9 bases between them. This CDR3 is 12 amino acids long. The CDR3 region has the DNA TGCGCCAGCAGCTTTCAGGGACCCGAGCAGTACTTC. Amino acids: CASSFQGPEQYF.

The sample holds a few counts of this clone. V is TRBV2 and J is TRBJ2-7; possibly TRBD2 for D (6 bases). The V gene's germline CDR1 is SNHLY and CDR2 FYNNEI. V lost 1 base and J 6 bases, leaving 10 bases between the germline ends. CDR3 length: 13 amino acids. Here the CDR3 DNA reads TGTGCCAGCAGTGAAGTGGAGGGTACCGAGCAGTACTTC. This codes for CASSEVEGTEQYF.

The rearrangement joins TRBV5-1 to TRBJ2-3; D gene unclear. V dropped 0 bases and J dropped 1 base, with 12 bases sitting between them. The germline gives CDR1 SGHRS, CDR2 YFSETQ. The length of the CDR3 is 16 residues. The CDR3 nucleotides read TGCGCCAGCAGCTTGGCCGATGGGGTCGGCACAGATACGCAGTATTTT. Protein product: CASSLADGVGTDTQYF. Together with reference TRBV5-1 and TRBJ2-3, the CDR3 gives the full variable domain: KAGVTQTPRYLIKTRGQQVTLSCSPISGHRSVSWYQQTPGQGLQFLFEYFSETQRNKGNFPGRFSGRQFSNSRSEMNVSTLELGDSALYLCASSLADGVGTDTQYFGPGTRLTVL.

V usage is TRBV25-1 and J usage is TRBJ2-4; 8 nucleotides line up with TRBD1. The trim removed 3 bases at V and 8 bases at J, leaving 12 bases unmatched. The CDR3 is made up of 16 amino acids. Germline CDR1 MGHDK, CDR2 SYGVNS. CDR3 nucleotides: TGTGCCAGCAGTGAGGACAGGGACTCCATGGGAGACATTCAGTACTTC. The encoded protein is CASSEDRDSMGDIQYF.

The rearrangement joins TRBV27 to TRBJ2-3; 10 bases match TRBD2. Germline V gene lookup returns CDR1 MNHEY and CDR2 SMNVEV (reference sequence). The junction had 1 base not matched to a gene; V was cut back by 4 bases and J by 3 bases. The CDR3 covers 14 residues. The CDR3 nucleotides read TGTGCCAGCAGTTCGACTAGCGGGACAGATACGCAGTATTTT. Protein sequence: CASSSTSGTDTQYF.

This clone was seen more than once but under ten times. V and J are TRBV28 and TRBJ1-5; D possibly corresponds to TRBD1 (5 bases). V was shortened by 4 bases and J by 6 bases, with 13 bases between the two germline ends. Looked up from germline, CDR1 is MDHEN and CDR2 is SYDVKM. There are 14 residues in the CDR3. As DNA, the CDR3 is TGTGCCAGCAGTTCAAGGACTGGGGCTCAGCCCCAGCATTTT. Translated: CASSSRTGAQPQHF.

J is TRBJ2-3 and V is TRBV27, with a possible D match to TRBD2 (5 bases). The CDR3 has 15 residues. V dropped 6 bases and J dropped 2 bases, with 15 bases sitting between them. Germline CDR1 reads MNHEY; CDR2 reads SMNVEV (reference sequence). The chain's CDR3 is CASSHAGGLTDTQYF. The DNA for the CDR3 is TGTGCCAGCAGCCACGCAGGAGGTCTCACAGATACGCAGTATTTT.

V and J are TRBV7-9 and TRBJ1-2; possible D gene TRBD1, 6 bases. CDR1 and CDR2 from the germline V gene are SEHNR and FQNEAQ (reference sequence). Between the trimmed V and J ends, which lost 1 base and 8 bases, there was a span of 11 bases. CDR3 size: 13 residues. In DNA form, the CDR3 reads TGTGCCAGCAGCTTAGGGGGGGCCGACGGCTACACCTTC. This encodes CASSLGGADGYTF.

This clone was observed a handful of times. This chain links TRBV5-1 with TRBJ2-3, with TRBD2 matching over 10 bases. CDR3 length equals 15 residues. V lost 4 bases, J lost 1 base, and 3 bases stayed unmatched. The germline gives CDR1 SGHRS, CDR2 YFSETQ. The CDR3 DNA sequence: TGCGCCAGCAGCCAAGGACTAGCGGGCACAGATACGCAGTATTTT. Protein sequence: CASSQGLAGTDTQYF.

The gene calls are TRBV7-9 and TRBJ2-5; possibly TRBD2 for D (6 bases). Germline CDR1 is SEHNR and CDR2 is FQNEAQ (reference sequence). Trimming removed 5 bases from V and 3 bases from J, with 10 bases in between. This CDR3 has 13 residues. CDR3 loop: CASSRSGEETQYF. The CDR3 coding sequence is TGTGCCAGCAGCAGATCGGGGGAAGAGACCCAGTACTTC. Full variable domain (rest looked up from reference TRBV7-9 and TRBJ2-5): DTGVSQNPRHKITKRGQNVTFRCDPISEHNRLYWYRQTLGQGPEFLTYFQNEAQLEKSRLLSDRFSAERPKGSFSTLEIQRTEQGDSAMYLCASSRSGEETQYFGPGTRLLVL.

This chain links TRBV30 with TRBJ2-2; 13 positions agree with TRBD2. The CDR3 totals 18 residues. V gave up 0 bases and J gave up 5 bases; unmatched junction bases: 9. Germline V lookup: CDR1 GTSNPN, CDR2 SVGIG (reference sequence). DNA for the CDR3: TGTGCCTGGAGTGTGGTCCGATGGACTAGCGGGAGAACCGGGGAGCTGTTTTTT. This sequence encodes CAWSVVRWTSGRTGELFF.

V is TRBV30 and J is TRBJ1-1, with 10 bases that match TRBD1. V was pared by 7 bases and J by 10 bases, with 12 bases of the junction left unmatched. The CDR3 length is 13 residues. Germline V gene data show CDR1 as GTSNPN and CDR2 as SVGIG (reference sequence). The CDR3 region is CASHRDRGLRAFF. CDR3 DNA: TGTGCCTCCCACCGGGACAGGGGCCTTAGAGCTTTCTTT.

The J gene is TRBJ2-3, the V gene TRBV4-2, with no clear D. V lost 0 bases and J 5 bases, leaving 9 bases between the germline ends. Germline V gene lookup returns CDR1 LGHNA and CDR2 YNFKEQ. The CDR3 covers 14 residues. CDR3 protein: CASSQDRLVDTQYF. In nucleotides, the CDR3 is TGTGCCAGCAGCCAAGACCGCCTAGTAGATACGCAGTATTTT.